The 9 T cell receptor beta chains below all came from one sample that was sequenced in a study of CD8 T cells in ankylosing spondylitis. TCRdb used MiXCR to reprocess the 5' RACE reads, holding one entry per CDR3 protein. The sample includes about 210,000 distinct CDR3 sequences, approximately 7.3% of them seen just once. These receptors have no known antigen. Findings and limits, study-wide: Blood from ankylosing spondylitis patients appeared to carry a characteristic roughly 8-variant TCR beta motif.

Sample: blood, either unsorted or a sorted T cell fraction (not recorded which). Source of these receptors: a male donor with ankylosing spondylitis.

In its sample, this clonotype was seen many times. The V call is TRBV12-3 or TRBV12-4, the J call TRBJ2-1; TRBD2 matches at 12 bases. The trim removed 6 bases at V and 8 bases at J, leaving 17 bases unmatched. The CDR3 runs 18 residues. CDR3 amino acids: CASSSPRTSSGGAHEQFF. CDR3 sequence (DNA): TGTGCCAGCAGCTCCCCCCGGACTTCTAGCGGGGGGGCCCATGAGCAGTTCTTC.

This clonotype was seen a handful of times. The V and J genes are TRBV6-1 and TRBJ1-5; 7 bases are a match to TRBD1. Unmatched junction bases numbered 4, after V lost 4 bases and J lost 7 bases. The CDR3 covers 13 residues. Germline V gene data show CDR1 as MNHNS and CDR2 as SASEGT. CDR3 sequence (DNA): TGTGCCAGCAGTGGACAGGGTAGGCAGCCCCAGCATTTT. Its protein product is CASSGQGRQPQHF.

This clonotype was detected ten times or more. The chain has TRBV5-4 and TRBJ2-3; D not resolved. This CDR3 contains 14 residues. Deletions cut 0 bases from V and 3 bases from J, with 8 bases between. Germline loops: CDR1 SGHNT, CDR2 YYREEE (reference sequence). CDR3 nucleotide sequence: TGTGCCAGCAGCTTGGCCAAGACTACAGATACGCAGTATTTT. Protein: CASSLAKTTDTQYF.

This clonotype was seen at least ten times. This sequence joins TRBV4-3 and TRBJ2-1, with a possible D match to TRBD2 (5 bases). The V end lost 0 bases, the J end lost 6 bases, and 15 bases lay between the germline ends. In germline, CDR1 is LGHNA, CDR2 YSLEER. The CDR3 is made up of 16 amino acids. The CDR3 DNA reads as TGCGCCAGCAGCCAAGACAGAGTAGCGCGTATCAATGAGCAGTTCTTC. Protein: CASSQDRVARINEQFF.

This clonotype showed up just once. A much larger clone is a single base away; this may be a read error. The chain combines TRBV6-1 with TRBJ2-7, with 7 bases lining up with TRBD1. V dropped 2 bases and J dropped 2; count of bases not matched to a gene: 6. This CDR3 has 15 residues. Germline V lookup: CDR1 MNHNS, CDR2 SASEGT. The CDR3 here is CASSEWTGRTYEQYF. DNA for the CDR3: TGTGCCAGCAGTGAATGGACAGGCCGGACCTACGAGCAGTACTTC.

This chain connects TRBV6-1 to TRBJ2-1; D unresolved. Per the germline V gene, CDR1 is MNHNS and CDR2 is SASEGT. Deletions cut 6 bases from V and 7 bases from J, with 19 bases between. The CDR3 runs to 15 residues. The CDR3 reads CASSRRSKVGNEQFF. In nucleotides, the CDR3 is TGTGCCAGCAGCCGCAGAAGCAAAGTGGGGAATGAGCAGTTCTTC.

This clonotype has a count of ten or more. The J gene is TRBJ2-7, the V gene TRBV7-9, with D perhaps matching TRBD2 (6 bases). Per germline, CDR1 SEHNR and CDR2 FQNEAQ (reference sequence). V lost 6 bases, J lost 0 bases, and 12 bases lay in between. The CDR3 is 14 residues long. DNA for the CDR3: TGTGCCAGCAGTTCGCACGGGAGCTCCTACGAGCAGTACTTC. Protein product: CASSSHGSSYEQYF.

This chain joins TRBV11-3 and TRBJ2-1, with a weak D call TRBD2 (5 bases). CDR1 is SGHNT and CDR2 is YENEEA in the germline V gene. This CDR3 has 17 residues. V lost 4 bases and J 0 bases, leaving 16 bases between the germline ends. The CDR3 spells CASSSPGLSSSYNEQFF. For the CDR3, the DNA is TGTGCCAGCAGCTCCCCAGGACTTTCGAGCTCCTACAATGAGCAGTTCTTC.

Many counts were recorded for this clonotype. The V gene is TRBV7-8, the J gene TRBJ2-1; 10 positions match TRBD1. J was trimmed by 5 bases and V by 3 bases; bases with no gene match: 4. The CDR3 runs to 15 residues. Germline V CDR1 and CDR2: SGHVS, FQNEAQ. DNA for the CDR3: TGTGCCAGCAGCTTGGGGACAGGGGCTGACAATGAGCAGTTCTTC. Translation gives CASSLGTGADNEQFF.